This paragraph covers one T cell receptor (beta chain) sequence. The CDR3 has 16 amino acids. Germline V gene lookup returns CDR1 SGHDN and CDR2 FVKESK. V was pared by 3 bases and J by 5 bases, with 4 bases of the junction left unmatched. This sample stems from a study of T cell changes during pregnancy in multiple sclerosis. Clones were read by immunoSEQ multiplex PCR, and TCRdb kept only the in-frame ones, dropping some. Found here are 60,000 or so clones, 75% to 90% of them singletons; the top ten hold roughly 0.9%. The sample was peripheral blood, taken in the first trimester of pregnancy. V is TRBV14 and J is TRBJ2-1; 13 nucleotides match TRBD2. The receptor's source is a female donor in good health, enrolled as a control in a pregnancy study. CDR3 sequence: CASSHQLAGGHNEQFF. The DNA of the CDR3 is TGTGCCAGCAGCCACCAACTAGCGGGGGGGCACAATGAGCAGTTCTTC.